A selection of T cell receptor beta chains follows, all from one sample in a study of CD8+ T cells in alopecia areata. Assay used: immunoSEQ multiplex PCR; TCRdb lists only in-frame clones, some missing. Of 150,000 or so clones listed, about 51% are singletons. The sequenced sample was CD8+ T cells sorted from blood, obtained at week 4, from a patient treated with tofacitinib. All receptors come from a human donor with alopecia areata. Both conserved end residues are part of each CDR3. Fields, in order: clone size, V gene, D gene, J gene, CDR3 protein, CDR3 DNA. A D gene is named only where the DNA matches it firmly. Not all rows give a size; the values are once, few, many and, for expanded clones, a class.

-	TRBV29-1	TRBD1	TRBJ2-3	CSVADRGTSTDTQYF	TGCAGCGTTGCGGACAGGGGGACTAGCACAGATACGCAGTATTTT
-	TRBV25-1	-	TRBJ1-1	CASTGGSGGGSTEAFF	TGTGCCAGCACCGGAGGGTCCGGGGGAGGAAGCACTGAAGCTTTCTTT
few	TRBV9	TRBD2	TRBJ2-2	CASSVEASGGSNTGELFF	TGTGCCAGCAGCGTAGAGGCTAGCGGGGGGTCCAACACCGGGGAGCTGTTTTTT
few	TRBV7-6	-	TRBJ2-5	CASSLLAGGGGETQYF	TGTGCCAGCAGCCTACTCGCCGGAGGGGGGGGAGAGACCCAGTACTTC
few	TRBV30	-	TRBJ1-6	CAWSEGLSPLHF	TGTGCCTGGAGCGAGGGTCTGTCACCCCTCCACTTT
-	TRBV6-6	-	TRBJ1-6	CATLTGTVALHF	TGTGCCACCTTGACCGGGACCGTCGCCCTCCACTTT
-	TRBV6-5	-	TRBJ1-6	CASSYVGGGSPLHF	TGTGCCAGCAGTTACGTGGGTGGCGGCTCACCCCTCCACTTT
-	TRBV9	TRBD2	TRBJ2-1	CASSLRTSGGPREQFF	TGTGCCAGCAGCCTCAGGACTAGCGGGGGGCCTCGGGAGCAGTTCTTC
few	TRBV30	-	TRBJ2-4	CAWGRDTSDIQYF	TGTGCCTGGGGCCGGGACACTTCGGACATTCAGTACTTC
few	TRBV6-5	-	TRBJ2-3	CASSPYRRGTDTQYF	TGTGCCAGCAGTCCCTATCGACGGGGAACAGATACGCAGTATTTT
-	TRBV9	-	TRBJ1-1	CASSPRRETEAFF	TGTGCCAGCAGCCCTAGGCGGGAGACTGAAGCTTTCTTT
-	TRBV6-6	TRBD1	TRBJ2-7	CASSYAGQGYEQYF	TGTGCCAGCAGTTACGCGGGACAGGGTTACGAGCAGTACTTC
-	TRBV18	TRBD1	TRBJ2-7	CASSPGTGYEQYF	TGTGCCAGCTCACCAGGGACAGGCTACGAGCAGTACTTC
-	TRBV9	TRBD2	TRBJ2-7	CASSISGGADEQYF	TGTGCCAGCAGCATTAGCGGGGGGGCCGACGAGCAGTACTTC
-	TRBV5-6	-	TRBJ1-5	CASSSGDQPQHF	TGTGCCAGCAGTTCAGGGGATCAGCCCCAGCATTTT
-	TRBV30	-	TRBJ1-1	CAWSGDGLNTEAFF	TGTGCCTGGAGTGGGGACGGATTGAACACTGAAGCTTTCTTT
-	TRBV13	-	TRBJ1-2	CASSLNNRYGYTF	TGTGCCAGCAGCTTGAACAACCGCTATGGCTACACCTTC